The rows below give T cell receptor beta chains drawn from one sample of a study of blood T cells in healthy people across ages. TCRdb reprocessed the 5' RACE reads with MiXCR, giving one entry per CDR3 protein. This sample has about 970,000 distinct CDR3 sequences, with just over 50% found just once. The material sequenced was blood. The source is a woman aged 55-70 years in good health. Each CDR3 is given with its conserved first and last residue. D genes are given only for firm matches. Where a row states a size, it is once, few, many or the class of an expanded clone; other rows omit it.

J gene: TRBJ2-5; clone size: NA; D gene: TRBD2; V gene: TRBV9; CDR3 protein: CASSAEVAGKETQYF; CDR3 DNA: TGTGCCAGCAGCGCAGAGGTAGCGGGAAAAGAGACCCAGTACTTC
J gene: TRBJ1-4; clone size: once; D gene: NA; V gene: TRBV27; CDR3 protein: CASTNRGAKEKLFF; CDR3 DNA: TGTGCCAGCACCAATCGTGGCGCCAAGGAAAAACTGTTTTTT
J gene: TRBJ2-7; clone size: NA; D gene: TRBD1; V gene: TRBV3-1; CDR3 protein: CASSQAGQGVSYEQYF; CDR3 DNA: TGTGCCAGCAGCCAAGCGGGACAGGGGGTCTCCTACGAGCAGTACTTC
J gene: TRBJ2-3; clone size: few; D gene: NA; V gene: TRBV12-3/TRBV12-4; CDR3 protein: CASSFRGGGDTQYF; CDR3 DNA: TGTGCCAGCAGTTTCAGAGGGGGTGGAGATACGCAGTATTTT
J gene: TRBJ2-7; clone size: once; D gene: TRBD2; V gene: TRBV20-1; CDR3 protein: CSAREGLAGGYTQYF; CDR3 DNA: TGCAGTGCTAGAGAGGGACTAGCGGGAGGGTACACCCAGTACTTC
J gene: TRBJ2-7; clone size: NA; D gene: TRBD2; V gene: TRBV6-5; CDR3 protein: CASTGGTSGYEQYF; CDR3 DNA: TGTGCCAGCACCGGAGGGACTAGCGGCTACGAGCAGTACTTC
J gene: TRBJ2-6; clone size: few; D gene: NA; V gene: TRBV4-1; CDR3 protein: CASSQVLAPGANVLTF; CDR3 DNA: TGCGCCAGCAGCCAAGTCCTAGCCCCTGGGGCCAACGTCCTGACTTTC
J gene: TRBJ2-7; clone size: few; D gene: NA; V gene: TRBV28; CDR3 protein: CASIPYGGYEQYF; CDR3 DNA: TGTGCCAGCATACCCTACGGGGGATACGAGCAGTACTTC
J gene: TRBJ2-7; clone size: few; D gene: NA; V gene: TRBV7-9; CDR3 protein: CASSFVGRRNEQYF; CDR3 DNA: TGTGCCAGCAGCTTTGTTGGTCGAAGGAACGAGCAGTACTTC
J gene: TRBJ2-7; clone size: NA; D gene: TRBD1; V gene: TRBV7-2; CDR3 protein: CASSLGDRGRYEQYF; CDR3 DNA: TGTGCCAGCAGCTTAGGGGACAGGGGACGGTACGAGCAGTACTTC
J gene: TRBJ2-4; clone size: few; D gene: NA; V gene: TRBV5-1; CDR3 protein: CASSVKTGTDIQYF; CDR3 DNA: TGCGCCAGCAGCGTTAAAACAGGCACGGACATTCAGTACTTC
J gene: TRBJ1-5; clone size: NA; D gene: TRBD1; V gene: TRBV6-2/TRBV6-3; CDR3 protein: CASSRQGADQPQHF; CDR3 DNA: TGTGCCAGCAGTCGACAGGGGGCCGATCAGCCCCAGCATTTT
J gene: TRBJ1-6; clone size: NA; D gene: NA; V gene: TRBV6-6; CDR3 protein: CASSYPYELGTPLHF; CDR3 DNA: TGTGCCAGCAGTTACCCCTACGAGCTGGGGACACCCCTCCACTTT
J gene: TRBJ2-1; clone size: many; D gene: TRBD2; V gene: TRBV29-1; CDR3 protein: CSVAGLALEQFF; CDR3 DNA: TGCAGCGTTGCCGGACTAGCGCTTGAGCAGTTCTTC
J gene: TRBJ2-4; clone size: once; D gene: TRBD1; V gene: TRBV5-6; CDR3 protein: CASSGRQGVGIQYF; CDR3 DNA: TGTGCCAGCAGCGGAAGACAGGGGGTTGGCATTCAGTACTTC
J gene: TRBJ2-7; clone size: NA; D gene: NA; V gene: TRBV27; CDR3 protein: CASSPLWSYNEQYF; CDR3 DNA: TGTGCCAGCAGTCCCCTATGGTCCTACAATGAGCAGTACTTC
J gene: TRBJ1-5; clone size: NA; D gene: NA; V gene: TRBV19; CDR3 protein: CASTAAQGLNQPQHF; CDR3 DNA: TGTGCCAGTACCGCGGCCCAGGGTTTGAATCAGCCCCAGCATTTT
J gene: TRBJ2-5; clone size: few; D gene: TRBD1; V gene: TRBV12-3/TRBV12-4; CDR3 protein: CASSTGTVLGNEQYF; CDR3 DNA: TGTGCCAGCAGTACCGGGACAGTCTTGGGCAATGAGCAGTACTTC
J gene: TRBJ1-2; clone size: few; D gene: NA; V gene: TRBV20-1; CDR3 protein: CSARQSNYGYTF; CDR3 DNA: TGCAGTGCTAGACAGAGTAACTATGGCTACACCTTC
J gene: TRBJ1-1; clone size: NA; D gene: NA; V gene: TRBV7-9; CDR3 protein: CASNHFGGWGPNTEAFF; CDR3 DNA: TGTGCCAGCAACCATTTCGGGGGCTGGGGTCCGAACACTGAAGCTTTCTTT
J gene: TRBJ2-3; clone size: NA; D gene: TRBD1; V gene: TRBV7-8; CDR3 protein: CASSDRQGSTTDTQYF; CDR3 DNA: TGTGCCAGCAGCGACCGACAGGGTTCAACAACAGATACGCAGTATTTT
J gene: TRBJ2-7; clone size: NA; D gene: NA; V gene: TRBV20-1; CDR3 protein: CSARVVGDYEQYF; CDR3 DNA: TGCAGTGCTAGAGTCGTGGGAGACTACGAGCAGTACTTC
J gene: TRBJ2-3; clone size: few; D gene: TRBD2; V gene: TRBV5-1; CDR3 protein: CASSSGTEVAGAVGDTQYF; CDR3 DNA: TGCGCCAGCAGCTCCGGGACCGAAGTAGCGGGAGCCGTGGGGGATACGCAGTATTTT
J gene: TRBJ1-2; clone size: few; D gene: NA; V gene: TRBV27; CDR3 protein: CASSPVGGSYGYTF; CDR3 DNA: TGTGCCAGCAGCCCGGTGGGGGGGAGCTATGGCTACACCTTC
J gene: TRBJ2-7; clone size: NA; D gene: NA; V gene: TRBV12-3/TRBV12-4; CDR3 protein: CASSARSYEQYF; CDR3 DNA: TGTGCCAGCAGTGCGCGAAGCTACGAGCAGTACTTC
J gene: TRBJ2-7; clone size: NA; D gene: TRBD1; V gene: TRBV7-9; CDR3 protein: CASSLLPDRAYEQYF; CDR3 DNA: TGTGCCAGCAGCCTACTACCCGACAGGGCCTACGAGCAGTACTTC
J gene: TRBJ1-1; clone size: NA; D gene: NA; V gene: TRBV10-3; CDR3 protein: CAISEWQNTEAFF; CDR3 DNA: TGTGCCATCAGTGAGTGGCAAAACACTGAAGCTTTCTTT
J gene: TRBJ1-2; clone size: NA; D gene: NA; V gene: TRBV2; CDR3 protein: CASSRDQEYGYTF; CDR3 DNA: TGTGCCAGCAGTCGTGACCAGGAATATGGCTACACCTTC
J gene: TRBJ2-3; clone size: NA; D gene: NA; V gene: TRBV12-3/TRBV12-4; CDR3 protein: CASSLGAQVDTQYF; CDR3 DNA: TGTGCCAGCAGTTTAGGTGCTCAAGTGGATACGCAGTATTTT
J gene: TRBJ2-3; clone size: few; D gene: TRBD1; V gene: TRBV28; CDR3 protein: CASSVTGVRVTQYF; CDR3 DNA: TGTGCCAGCAGTGTGACAGGGGTCAGGGTTACGCAGTATTTT
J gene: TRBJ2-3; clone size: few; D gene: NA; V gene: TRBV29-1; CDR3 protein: CSVGGEIPDTQYF; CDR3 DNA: TGCAGCGTTGGGGGGGAAATCCCAGATACGCAGTATTTT